This T cell receptor beta chain was observed in a study of T cell changes during pregnancy in multiple sclerosis. Only in-frame clones appear in the TCRdb table, and some are missing; sequencing was by immunoSEQ multiplex PCR. The data contain tens of thousands of clones, approximately 85% of them singletons. The V and J ends lost 1 base and 3 bases respectively, with 10 bases between them. The germline CDR1 and CDR2 sequences are SGHDT and YYEEEE. The CDR3 length is 14 residues. This clone was found a few times. The TCR comes from a female donor with multiple sclerosis, enrolled in a pregnancy study. The sample in question was peripheral blood, obtained in the first trimester of pregnancy. This chain joins TRBV5-6 and TRBJ1-2; D is ambiguous. The CDR3 DNA follows: TGTGCCAGCAGCTTGATCCGGGATTACTATGGCTACACCTTC. Translated: CASSLIRDYYGYTF.